These 3 T cell receptor beta chains were sequenced from one sample in a study of T-cell memory formation after mild COVID-19. MiXCR was run by TCRdb on the 5' RACE reads, yielding one entry per CDR3 protein. This sample has about 260,000 distinct CDR3 sequences, with roughly 15% found just once. The sequenced sample consisted of PBMCs or a T cell subset sorted from them (not recorded which). The source of these receptors is a man between 18 and 29 years old who had mild COVID-19 (a few samples of this study predate the infection). Cell type and time point are not known.

CDR3 DNA sequence: TGTGCCAGCAGCACCCTACAGAGACCCTACGAGCAGTACGTC. Amino acids: CASSTLQRPYEQYV. This rearrangement joins TRBV7-9 to TRBJ2-7; D remains unclear. This CDR3 region has 14 residues. V was pared by 5 bases and J by 2 bases, with 13 bases between. CDR1 and CDR2 (germline): SEHNR, FQNEAQ (reference sequence).

This clonotype was counted only a few times. V and J are TRBV28 and TRBJ1-6, with TRBD1 identical over 7 bases. The trim removed 6 bases at V and 5 bases at J, leaving 7 bases unmatched. Germline loops: CDR1 MDHEN, CDR2 SYDVKM. CDR3 size: 15 residues. The CDR3 sequence is CASRRQGFHNSPLHF. CDR3 DNA: TGTGCCAGCAGGAGACAGGGTTTCCATAATTCACCCCTCCACTTT.

This chain joins TRBV7-9 and TRBJ2-7; 8 bases are shared with TRBD2. The germline CDR1 and CDR2 sequences are SEHNR and FQNEAQ (reference sequence). V was pared by 5 bases and J by 2 bases, with 11 bases of the junction left unmatched. CDR3 length: 16 residues. CDR3 amino acids: CASSPGGGPKAYEQYV. The CDR3 DNA sequence: TGTGCCAGCAGCCCGGGCGGGGGGCCTAAAGCCTACGAGCAGTACGTC.